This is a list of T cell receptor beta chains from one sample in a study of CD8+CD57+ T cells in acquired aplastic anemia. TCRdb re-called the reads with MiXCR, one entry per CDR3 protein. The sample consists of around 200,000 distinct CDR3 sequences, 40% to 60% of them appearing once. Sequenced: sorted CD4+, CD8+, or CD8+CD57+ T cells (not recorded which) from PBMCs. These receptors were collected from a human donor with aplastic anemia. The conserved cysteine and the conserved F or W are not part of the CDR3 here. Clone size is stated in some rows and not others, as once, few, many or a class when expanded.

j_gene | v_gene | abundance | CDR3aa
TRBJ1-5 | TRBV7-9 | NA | ASSWGGTSNQPQH
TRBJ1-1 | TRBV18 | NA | ASSPPMPGAQVMNTEAF
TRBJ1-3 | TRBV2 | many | ASSEAGVISGNTIY
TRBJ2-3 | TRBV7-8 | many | ASSLVAGSPDTQY
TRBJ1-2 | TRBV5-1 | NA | ASSSQGQDGYT
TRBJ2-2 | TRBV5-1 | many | ASRGDRGSNTGELF
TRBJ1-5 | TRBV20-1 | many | SGTVEANQPQH
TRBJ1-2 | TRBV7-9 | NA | ASSRAGTVYGYT
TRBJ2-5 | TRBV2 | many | ASRDPRGEETQY
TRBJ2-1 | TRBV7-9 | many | ASSFTGGSYNEQF
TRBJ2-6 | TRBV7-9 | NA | ASSITGDGADVLT
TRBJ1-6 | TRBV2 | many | ASNQEFNNSPLH
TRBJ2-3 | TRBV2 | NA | ASSAPPLAGGSDTQY
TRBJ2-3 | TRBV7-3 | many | ASSLTRTSGAPDTQY
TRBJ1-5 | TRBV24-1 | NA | ATSDNSRGGGVEH
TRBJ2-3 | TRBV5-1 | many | ASSLGSSGITDTQY
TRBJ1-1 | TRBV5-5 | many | ASSREVGSTEAF
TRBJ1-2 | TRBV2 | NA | ASSGEGSGYT
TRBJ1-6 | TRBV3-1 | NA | ASSYYRGDSPLH
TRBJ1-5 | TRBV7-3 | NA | ASSLVIGTGRGLKPQH
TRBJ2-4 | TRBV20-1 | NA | SARELVGGNIQY
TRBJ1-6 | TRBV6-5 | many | ASSYSRAVYNSPLH
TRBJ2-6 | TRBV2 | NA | ASGRFRGKAEA
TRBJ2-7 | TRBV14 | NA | ASSPEQGRAYEQY
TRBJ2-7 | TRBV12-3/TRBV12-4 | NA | ASSLALPEQY
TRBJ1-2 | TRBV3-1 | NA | ASSQADRVPDYGYT
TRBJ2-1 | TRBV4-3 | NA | ASSQRGNEQF
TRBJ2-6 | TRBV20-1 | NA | SARNPGQDLWANVLT
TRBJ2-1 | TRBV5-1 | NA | ASSSTLAGGRDGQF
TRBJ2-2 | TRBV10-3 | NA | ALASSLGDTNTGELF
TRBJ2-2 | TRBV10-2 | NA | ASMITGELF
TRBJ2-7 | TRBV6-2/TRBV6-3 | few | ASGRQSYEQY
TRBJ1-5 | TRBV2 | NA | ASSDGGAKNQPQH
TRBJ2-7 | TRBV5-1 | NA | ASSPAGGLNEQY
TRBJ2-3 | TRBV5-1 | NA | ASSWRGSTDTQY
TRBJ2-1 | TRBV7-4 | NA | ASRGTSGSHEQF